This T cell receptor beta chain appears in the sequencing data of a study of cytomegalovirus exposure and HLA in healthy donors. Study-level results: Earlier analysis found most TCR beta V segments productive about 87% or about 30% of the time. Analysis performed later showed TCR beta chains linked to HLA being more clonally expanded than equally common others. The study flagged fewer than 200 TCR beta chains as cytomegalovirus-associated.

The PCR contained 60 Vbeta and 13 Jbeta primers. Using immunoSEQ multiplex PCR, the repertoire was profiled, and TCRdb retains in-frame clones only, with some absent. The data hold approximately 160,000 clones, with about four fifths observed a single time. Comment on this clone: The antigen is unknown.

The sample was PBMCs. The clonotype originates from a man aged 30-40 years in good health and CMV-seropositive.

The CDR3 coding sequence is TGTGCCAGCAGCTTACAGGGAGGAGGCTACACCTTC. Its translation: CASSLQGGGYTF. The chain recombines TRBV7-6 with TRBJ1-2, with D perhaps TRBD1 (5 bases). V lost 2 bases and J lost 8, with 9 bases in between. Per germline, CDR1 SGHVS and CDR2 FNYEAQ. The CDR3 has 12 residues.